The text below deals with one TCR beta chain. The sample originates from a study of blood T cell repertoires in COVID-19. Method: immunoSEQ multiplex PCR; TCRdb's copy keeps in-frame clones and lacks some. The top ten clones hold 1.5% to 2% of a sample with a few hundred thousand clones, approximately 90% of them seen once. The sequence derives from a woman aged 25-40 years with COVID-19, enrolled during active disease. The sample consisted of peripheral blood.

The CDR3 DNA reads as TGTGCCAGCAGTGAGCCGACAGGGTCCCAGCCCCAGCATTTT. Its translation: CASSEPTGSQPQHF. The V gene is TRBV6-1, the J gene TRBJ1-5; TRBD1 agrees at 7 bases. Germline CDR1 and CDR2: MNHNS and SASEGT. This CDR3 comprises 14 residues. J gave up 7 bases and V 3 bases, and 6 bases lay outside the gene matches.